Reported below is one T cell receptor (beta chain). Its antigen is as yet unknown. The primer mix had 60 Vbeta and 13 Jbeta primers. The method was immunoSEQ multiplex PCR; TCRdb's version includes in-frame clones alone and lacks a portion of them. Here the sample spans more than 150,000 clones, roughly 80% being singletons. This sample is drawn from a study of cytomegalovirus exposure and HLA in healthy donors. General study points: It was reportedly the case that the classifier diagnosed cytomegalovirus status with high specificity and sensitivity.

Germline assignment: CDR1 MNHEY and CDR2 SVGAGI. CDR3 length: 13 amino acids. The sequenced sample was PBMCs. The J gene is TRBJ2-5, the V gene TRBV6-5; D is unclear. The J call is in doubt because the DNA end fits TRBJ2-7 better. The receptor was isolated from a man aged 35 to 55 in good health and CMV-seropositive. CDR3 DNA sequence: TGTGCCAGCACCGCAGCGTACTCCTACGAGCAGTACTTC. Encoded protein: CASTAAYSYEQYF.